One sample yielded the 16 T cell receptor beta chains listed below, sequenced in a study of blood T cell repertoires in COVID-19. The assay was immunoSEQ multiplex PCR, and TCRdb's table has in-frame clones only and misses some. The sample has about 170,000 clones, around four fifths seen once. The sequenced sample was PBMCs or T cells enriched from blood (not recorded which). These receptor sequences come from a woman aged 50 to 60 in a cohort exposed to, infected with or recovered from COVID-19 (not recorded which).

The V call is TRBV4-2, the J call TRBJ1-4, with D unresolved. V lost 0 bases and J 0 bases, leaving 20 bases between the germline ends. Germline V gives CDR1 LGHNA, CDR2 YNFKEQ. The CDR3 length is 20 residues. The CDR3 loop reads CASSQDDIGRGTATNEKLFF. The CDR3 DNA is TGTGCCAGCAGCCAAGATGATATCGGACGGGGAACTGCAACTAATGAAAAACTGTTTTTT.

The rearrangement links TRBV6-1 to TRBJ1-6; possibly TRBD1 for D (5 bases). CDR3 length: 13 residues. V was shortened by 2 bases and J by 11 bases, with 10 bases between the two germline ends. Germline CDR1 MNHNS, CDR2 SASEGT. The CDR3 sequence is CASSEFTGTPLHF. CDR3 bases: TGTGCCAGCAGTGAATTTACAGGAACACCCCTCCACTTT.

The chain employs TRBV6-1 and TRBJ2-7, with D unresolved. In germline, CDR1 is MNHNS, CDR2 SASEGT. Trimming left V 2 bases short and J 6 bases short, with 8 bases between. This CDR3 has 12 residues. The CDR3 region has the DNA TGTGCCAGCAGTGAACTCAGGCGCGAGCAGTACTTC. It is translated as CASSELRREQYF.

The rearrangement uses TRBV7-2 and TRBJ1-1; TRBD1 might be the D (5 bases). Germline CDR1 reads SGHTA; CDR2 reads FQGNSA. The CDR3 covers 15 residues. Between the trimmed V and J ends, which lost 1 base and 3 bases, there was a span of 12 bases. The CDR3 region is CASSLEAGGYTEAFF. In DNA, the CDR3 is TGTGCCAGCAGCTTAGAGGCGGGGGGGTACACTGAAGCTTTCTTT.

The rearrangement uses TRBV7-2 and TRBJ1-1; 11 nucleotides line up with TRBD1. Germline V gives CDR1 SGHTA, CDR2 FQGNSA. The CDR3 covers 13 residues. The V and J ends lost 3 bases and 9 bases, in that order; junction bases with no gene match: 3. CDR3 DNA: TGTGCCAGCAGCTTGGACAGGGGGCTACAAGCTTTCTTT. It translates to CASSLDRGLQAFF.

The rearrangement uses TRBV19 and TRBJ1-1; 7 bases line up with TRBD1. This CDR3 has 14 residues. Germline V gene data show CDR1 as LNHDA and CDR2 as SQIVND (reference sequence). The V segment lost 7 bases and the J segment 4 bases; nucleotides outside the gene matches: 9. The CDR3 DNA reads TGTGCCAGTACCTTATACAGGGGTTCCACTGAAGCTTTCTTT. As protein: CASTLYRGSTEAFF.

This clone appeared once. The V and J genes are TRBV19 and TRBJ1-1, with D tentatively TRBD1 (6 bases). Per germline, CDR1 LNHDA and CDR2 SQIVND (reference sequence). This CDR3 region has 16 residues. V shed 5 bases and J shed 1 base, with 17 bases lying between them. DNA of the CDR3: TGTGCCAGTAGTCCTCTGAGGGGGACAAAGAACACTGAAGCTTTCTTT. Amino acid sequence: CASSPLRGTKNTEAFF.

The chain combines TRBV7-8 with TRBJ2-7, with 7 bases aligning to TRBD2. The germline gives CDR1 SGHVS, CDR2 FQNEAQ. V dropped 1 base and J dropped 3; count of bases not matched to a gene: 6. The CDR3 spans 15 residues. The chain's CDR3 is CASSLVASGVYEQYF. In nucleotides, the CDR3 is TGTGCCAGCAGCTTAGTGGCTAGCGGTGTCTACGAGCAGTACTTC.

The chain carries TRBV29-1 and TRBJ1-2; 8 positions match TRBD1. The CDR3 is 14 amino acids. Germline assignment: CDR1 SQVTM and CDR2 ANQGSEA. V lost 3 bases to trimming and J lost 4 bases; unmatched junction nucleotides: 7. CDR3 in DNA: TGCAGCGTTGAGACAGGGGTCGGTAGCTATGGCTACACCTTC. This codes for CSVETGVGSYGYTF.

The J gene is TRBJ1-5, the V gene TRBV19; D is unclear. Germline V CDR1 and CDR2: LNHDA, SQIVND (reference sequence). The CDR3 spans 14 residues. Trimming took off 3 bases at V and 5 bases at J, with 11 bases between the two ends. The CDR3 loop reads CASSMSTLDQPQHF. CDR3 nucleotide sequence: TGTGCCAGTAGTATGTCGACTCTCGATCAGCCCCAGCATTTT.

This clone came up once. The V and J genes are TRBV7-9 and TRBJ2-1, with 14 bases identical to TRBD2. V lost 5 bases to trimming and J lost 0 bases; unmatched junction nucleotides: 9. Looked up from germline, CDR1 is SEHNR and CDR2 is FQNEAQ (reference sequence). This CDR3 has 19 amino acids. CDR3 sequence: CASSPRLAGGISSYNEQFF. The CDR3, as DNA: TGTGCCAGCAGCCCTAGACTAGCGGGGGGGATTAGCTCCTACAATGAGCAGTTCTTC.

This clone was seen just once. V and J are TRBV20-1 and TRBJ2-1; the D is unclear. V was cut by 4 bases and J by 5 bases, with 3 bases left in between. The CDR3 covers 10 residues. CDR1 and CDR2 (germline): DFQATT, SNEGSKA (reference sequence). The CDR3 reads CSAINNEQFF. The CDR3 nucleotides are TGCAGTGCTATTAACAATGAGCAGTTCTTC.

The rearrangement joins TRBV25-1 to TRBJ2-2, with 7 bases fitting TRBD2. CDR1 MGHDK and CDR2 SYGVNS come from the germline V gene. V lost 6 bases to trimming and J lost 1 base; unmatched junction nucleotides: 5. This CDR3 has 15 amino acids. CDR3 protein: CASSLGGVNTGELFF. CDR3 nucleotides: TGTGCCAGCAGCTTGGGGGGGGTGAACACCGGGGAGCTGTTTTTT.

The chain links TRBV28 to TRBJ1-1; D might be TRBD1 (5 bases). This CDR3 is built from 15 residues. From germline, CDR1 is MDHEN and CDR2 SYDVKM. Between the trimmed V and J ends, which lost 6 bases and 1 base, there was a span of 15 bases. The CDR3 is CASRLLDSENTEAFF. The CDR3, as DNA: TGTGCCAGCAGACTTCTTGACAGTGAGAACACTGAAGCTTTCTTT.

The rearrangement uses TRBV12-3 or TRBV12-4 and TRBJ1-2; tentative D call: TRBD1 (6 bases). CDR3 length: 12 residues. Between the trimmed V and J ends, which lost 5 bases and 5 bases, there was a span of 9 bases. As DNA, the CDR3 is TGTGCCAGCAGTAAGGACAGTTATGGCTACACCTTC. This encodes CASSKDSYGYTF.

The genes are TRBV27 and TRBJ2-2, with 10 bases that match TRBD2. The CDR3 sequence is 16 residues long. The J segment lost 7 bases and the V segment lost 4 bases, leaving 9 bases of the junction unmatched. CDR1 MNHEY and CDR2 SMNVEV come from the germline V gene (reference sequence). The CDR3 DNA reads as TGTGCCAGCAGTTCGTTCCCTAGCGGGAGTTTCGGGGAGCTGTTTTTT. It specifies CASSSFPSGSFGELFF.